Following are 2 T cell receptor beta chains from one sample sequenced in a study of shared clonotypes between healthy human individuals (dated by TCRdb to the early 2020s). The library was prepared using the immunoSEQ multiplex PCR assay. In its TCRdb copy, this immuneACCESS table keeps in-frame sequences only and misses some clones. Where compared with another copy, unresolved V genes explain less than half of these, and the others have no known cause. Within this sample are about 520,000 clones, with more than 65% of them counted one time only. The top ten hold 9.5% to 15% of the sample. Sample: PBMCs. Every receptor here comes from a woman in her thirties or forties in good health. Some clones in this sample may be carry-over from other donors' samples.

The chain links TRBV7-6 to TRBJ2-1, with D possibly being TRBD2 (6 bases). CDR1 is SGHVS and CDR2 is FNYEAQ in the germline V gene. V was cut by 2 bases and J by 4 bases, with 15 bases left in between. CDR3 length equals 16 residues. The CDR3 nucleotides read TGTGCCAGCAGCTTAATGGCGGGAAGCCTTTACAATGAGCAGTTCTTC. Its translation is CASSLMAGSLYNEQFF.

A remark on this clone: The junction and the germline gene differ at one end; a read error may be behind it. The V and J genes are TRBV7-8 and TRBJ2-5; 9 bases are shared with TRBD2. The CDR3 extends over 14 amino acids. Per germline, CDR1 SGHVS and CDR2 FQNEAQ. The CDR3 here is CASSGGLEGGSLDF. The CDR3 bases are TGTGCCAGTAGCGGGGGACTAGAGGGAGGATCACTGGACTTC.